The present T cell receptor beta chain was sequenced within a study of cytomegalovirus exposure and HLA in healthy donors. Overall study findings and caveats: The investigators catalogued some 160 TCR beta chains as cytomegalovirus-associated.

Data came from immunoSEQ multiplex PCR; TCRdb stores just in-frame clones and leaves some out. The table lists about 200,000 clones, roughly 83% of them singletons. The CDR3 extends over 14 amino acids. V lost 0 bases and J lost 7, with 13 bases in between. Germline lookup yields CDR1 SGHAT and CDR2 FQNNGV. As to this clone: The target antigen is unknown.

This receptor was identified in a woman between 18 and 30 years old in good health and CMV-seronegative. The sample consisted of PBMCs. The chain uses TRBV11-2 and TRBJ2-7, with D tentatively TRBD1 (6 bases). The CDR3 nucleotides are TGTGCCAGCAGCTTAGACGGTGGCAGGGGAGAGCAGTACTTC. This encodes CASSLDGGRGEQYF. Supplemented by reference TRBV11-2 and TRBJ2-7, the full variable domain reads EAGVAQSPRYKIIEKRQSVAFWCNPISGHATLYWYQQILGQGPKLLIQFQNNGVVDDSQLPKDRFSAERLKGVDSTLKIQPAKLEDSAVYLCASSLDGGRGEQYFGPGTRLTVT.